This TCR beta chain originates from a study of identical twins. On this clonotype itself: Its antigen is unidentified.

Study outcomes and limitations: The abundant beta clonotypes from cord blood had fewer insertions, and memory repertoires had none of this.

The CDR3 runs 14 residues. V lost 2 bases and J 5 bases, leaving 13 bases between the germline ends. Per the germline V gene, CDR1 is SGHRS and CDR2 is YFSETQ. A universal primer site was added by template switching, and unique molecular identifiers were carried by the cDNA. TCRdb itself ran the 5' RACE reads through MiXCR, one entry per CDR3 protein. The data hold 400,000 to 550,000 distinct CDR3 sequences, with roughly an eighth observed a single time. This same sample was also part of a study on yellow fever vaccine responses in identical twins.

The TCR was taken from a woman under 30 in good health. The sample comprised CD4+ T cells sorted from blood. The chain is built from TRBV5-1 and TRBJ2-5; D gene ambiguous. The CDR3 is CASSLLRVGETQYF. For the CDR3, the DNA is TGCGCCAGCAGCTTACTTAGGGTCGGGGAGACCCAGTACTTC.